This passage covers 5 T cell receptor beta chains from one sample sequenced in a study of blood T cell repertoires in COVID-19. Some clones are missing from TCRdb's copy, which holds only in-frame ones; the method was immunoSEQ multiplex PCR. This sample has about 75,000 clones, with roughly 82% found just once. The source material was peripheral blood. These receptors came from a woman aged 50 to 60 with acute or convalescent COVID-19.

CDR3 sequence: CASSVSYSREQYF. Written as DNA, the CDR3 is TGTGCCAGCAGCGTAAGTTACAGTCGCGAGCAGTACTTC. This rearrangement joins TRBV9 to TRBJ2-7; unclear D gene. Germline CDR1 is SGDLS and CDR2 is YYNGEE. This CDR3 contains 13 residues. V dropped 1 base and J dropped 6 bases, with 11 bases sitting between them.

This chain's CDR3 is CASSYLQGPSYEQYF. The CDR3 coding sequence is TGTGCCAGCAGTTACCTCCAGGGTCCTTCCTACGAGCAGTACTTC. V and J are TRBV6-6 and TRBJ2-7; tentative D call: TRBD1 (5 bases). This CDR3 contains 15 residues. CDR1 is MNHNY and CDR2 is SVGAGI in the germline V gene (reference sequence). V was cut by 2 bases and J by 1 base, with 12 bases left in between.

The J gene is TRBJ2-5, the V gene TRBV18; tentatively, D is TRBD1 (6 bases). Trimming took 4 bases from V and 0 from J, leaving 15 bases between them. The CDR3 length is 16 residues. Germline V CDR1 and CDR2: KGHSH, LQKENI. Here the CDR3 reads CASSLLGGQYQETQYF. CDR3 sequence (DNA): TGTGCCAGCTCACTCCTGGGCGGACAGTACCAAGAGACCCAGTACTTC. The variable domain in full, completed from reference TRBV18 and TRBJ2-5, reads NAGVMQNPRHLVRRRGQEARLRCSPMKGHSHVYWYRQLPEEGLKFMVYLQKENIIDESGMPKERFSAEFPKEGPSILRIQQVVRGDSAAYFCASSLLGGQYQETQYFGPGTRLLVL.

The chain is built from TRBV5-4 and TRBJ2-2; 8 bases map to TRBD1. This CDR3 has 16 amino acids. V dropped 2 bases and J dropped 5; count of bases not matched to a gene: 8. Germline V CDR1 and CDR2: SGHNT, YYREEE (reference sequence). Written as DNA, the CDR3 is TGTGCCAGCAGCTTCCCCCAGGGGGCAAGAACCGGGGAGCTGTTTTTT. This encodes CASSFPQGARTGELFF.

This chain uses TRBV7-9 with TRBJ2-2, with D possibly matching TRBD2 (6 bases). CDR3 size: 15 residues. Per the germline V gene, CDR1 is SEHNR and CDR2 is FQNEAQ (reference sequence). Trimming stripped 1 base from V and 4 bases from J, with 10 bases between. The chain's CDR3 is CASSLDGRGTGELFF. The CDR3 nucleotides are TGTGCCAGCAGCTTAGACGGGAGAGGCACCGGGGAGCTGTTTTTT.